The 31 T cell receptor beta chains below all came from one sample that was sequenced in a study of regulatory T cells in long-lasting Graves disease. As for time point: newly diagnosed GD, antithyroid drugs for less than 3 months. PBMC-derived RNA was used for the TCR library. CDR3 regions were amplified by Arm-PCR using iRepertoire HTBI primers to build TCR beta libraries. Each CDR3 protein is one row after TCRdb ran MiXCR on the multiplex PCR reads. The repertoire includes 200,000 to 250,000 distinct CDR3 sequences, approximately 19% of them detected once, and about 11% sits in the top ten. The sample was also linked to a second study, of T cells in Graves' hyperthyroidism and ophthalmopathy.

The sample was peripheral blood mononuclear cells (PBMCs), taken at new diagnosis, from a patient treated with antithyroid drugs. These receptor sequences come from a woman in her twenties or thirties with Graves disease.

The sample holds one count of this clonotype. One base away lies a much larger clone, so this may be a sequencing read error. V gene TRBV5-1 combines with J gene TRBJ2-3, with 11 positions matching TRBD2. This CDR3 is 14 amino acids long. The V gene's germline CDR1 is SGHRS and CDR2 YFSETQ. CDR3 in amino acids: CACSLLAGGDTQYF. CDR3 DNA: TGCGCCTGCAGCTTGTTAGCGGGAGGGGATACGCAGTATTTT.

This clonotype was seen repeatedly, ten times or more. This rearrangement joins TRBV19 to TRBJ2-3; 11 bases fit TRBD2. Losses at the gene ends were 5 bases for V and 0 bases for J; bases not matched to a gene: 7. The length of the CDR3 is 17 residues. The V gene's germline CDR1 is LNHDA and CDR2 SQIVND (reference sequence). CDR3: CASSSTSGSGSTDTQYF. Here the CDR3 DNA reads TGTGCCAGTAGTTCCACTAGCGGGAGCGGGAGCACAGATACGCAGTATTTT. The variable domain in full, with the rest retrieved from reference TRBV19 and TRBJ2-3, is DGGITQSPKYLFRKEGQNVTLSCEQNLNHDAMYWYRQDPGQGLRLIYYSQIVNDFQKGDIAEGYSVSREKKESFPLTVTSAQKNPTAFYLCASSSTSGSGSTDTQYFGPGTRLTVL.

This clonotype appeared many times. This chain joins TRBV5-8 and TRBJ2-1, with unresolved D. This CDR3 comprises 15 residues. Germline assignment: CDR1 SGHTS and CDR2 YDEGEE. Between the trimmed V and J ends, which lost 0 bases and 6 bases, there was a span of 13 bases. CDR3 protein: CASSLDGGSFNEQFF. The CDR3 bases are TGTGCCAGCAGCTTGGATGGTGGGTCTTTCAATGAGCAGTTCTTC.

This clonotype was recorded a few times. The chain has TRBV29-1 and TRBJ2-7; D may be TRBD2 (6 bases). The CDR3 covers 13 residues. Trimming removed 3 bases at V and 4 bases at J, with 13 bases between. Germline CDR1 and CDR2: SQVTM and ANQGSEA. CDR3 sequence reads: CSVDPGVGYEQYF. The CDR3 DNA follows: TGCAGCGTTGACCCGGGGGTGGGGTACGAGCAGTACTTC.

This clonotype was counted at least ten times. The chain has TRBV6-1 and TRBJ1-3; possibly TRBD1 for D (5 bases). The CDR3 contains 19 residues. Germline V gives CDR1 MNHNS, CDR2 SASEGT. V lost 6 bases and J lost 0, with 24 bases in between. The CDR3 loop is CASSLSGGRGGSSGNTIYF. The CDR3 DNA reads as TGTGCCAGCAGCCTCTCGGGCGGGCGGGGCGGAAGCTCTGGAAACACCATATATTTT.

The rearrangement uses TRBV28 and TRBJ2-1, with TRBD2 matching over 7 bases. The CDR3 loop spans 22 amino acids. Germline values: CDR1 MDHEN, CDR2 SYDVKM. The V gene end was trimmed by 6 bases and the J gene end by 3 bases; junction bases not matched to a gene: 29. CDR3: CASRSSRVSGMASPAYYNEQFF. DNA of the CDR3: TGTGCCAGCAGGTCTAGCAGGGTCAGCGGGATGGCTTCCCCCGCTTACTACAATGAGCAGTTCTTC.

This clonotype was recorded at least ten times. This rearrangement joins TRBV2 to TRBJ1-4; TRBD1 agrees at 9 bases. The CDR3 runs to 12 residues. Germline-derived CDR1 and CDR2 are SNHLY and FYNNEI. With V trimmed by 10 bases and J by 7 bases, 4 bases remained unmatched. CDR3 sequence: CAISTGGEKLFF. CDR3 nucleotide sequence: TGTGCCATCTCGACAGGGGGTGAAAAACTGTTTTTT.

This clonotype was seen repeatedly, ten times or more. This chain connects TRBV7-9 to TRBJ1-1; no clear D. This CDR3 contains 12 residues. Germline V CDR1 and CDR2: SEHNR, FQNEAQ (reference sequence). V was cut by 0 bases and J by 7 bases, with 6 bases left in between. The CDR3 nucleotides read TGTGCCAGCAGCTTAGCAGTTAGTGAAGCTTTCTTT. Translation gives CASSLAVSEAFF.

Many counts were recorded for this clonotype. This chain connects TRBV27 to TRBJ1-5, with a tentative D call TRBD1 (5 bases). This CDR3 has 14 residues. Germline assignment: CDR1 MNHEY and CDR2 SMNVEV (reference sequence). The ends were cut back, 7 bases at V and 4 bases at J, with 14 bases in the middle. This CDR3 is CASTPPGGNQPQHF. The CDR3 DNA reads TGTGCCAGCACCCCCCCCGGGGGTAATCAGCCCCAGCATTTT.

The chain is built from TRBV18 and TRBJ2-7, with a tentative D call TRBD1 (5 bases). V lost 5 bases, J lost 0 bases, and 14 bases lay in between. CDR1 KGHSH and CDR2 LQKENI come from the germline V gene. CDR3 length: 15 residues. In DNA, the CDR3 is TGTGCCAGCTCAAAAGACAGTTTCAGCTCCTACGAGCAGTACTTC. Its translation: CASSKDSFSSYEQYF.

This clonotype was counted at least ten times. This chain joins TRBV3-1 and TRBJ2-3; D gene uncertain. Between the trimmed V and J ends, which lost 7 bases and 0 bases, there was a span of 11 bases. Per the germline V gene, CDR1 is LGHDT and CDR2 is YNNKEL (reference sequence). The CDR3 extends over 14 amino acids. The CDR3 region is CASTLHGSTDTQYF. Written as DNA, the CDR3 is TGTGCCAGCACCCTACACGGGAGCACAGATACGCAGTATTTT.

J is TRBJ1-6 and V is TRBV5-1, with 7 bases fitting TRBD1. The CDR3 contains 16 residues. Losses at the gene ends were 5 bases for V and 6 bases for J; bases not matched to a gene: 11. The germline gives CDR1 SGHRS, CDR2 YFSETQ. CDR3 coding DNA: TGCGCCAGCAGATATAACGCCGGGACAGTTAATTCACCCCTCCACTTT. Translation gives CASRYNAGTVNSPLHF.

Ten or more counts support this clonotype. The chain is built from TRBV5-1 and TRBJ2-5; unclear D gene. The germline V and J ends were trimmed by 0 bases and 3 bases, with 12 bases remaining between them. The germline V gene encodes CDR1 SGHRS and CDR2 YFSETQ. The CDR3 consists of 15 residues. The CDR3 coding sequence is TGCGCCAGCAGCTTGGCCGGCCGCGAGGAAGAGACCCAGTACTTC. This sequence encodes CASSLAGREEETQYF.

This clonotype came up many times. This chain connects TRBV6-1 to TRBJ1-1, with 10 positions matching TRBD1. Trimming cost V 8 bases and J 0 bases; bases outside gene matches: 3. This CDR3 contains 14 residues. Per the germline V gene, CDR1 is MNHNS and CDR2 is SASEGT. Written as DNA, the CDR3 is TGTGCCAGCGGGACAGGGGTCATGAACACTGAAGCTTTCTTT. Its translation is CASGTGVMNTEAFF.

This clonotype was observed many times. The chain employs TRBV19 and TRBJ1-5; D perhaps matches TRBD1 (6 bases). With 4 bases removed from V and 5 bases from J, the gap between germline ends came to 6 bases. The germline V gene encodes CDR1 LNHDA and CDR2 SQIVND (reference sequence). The CDR3 runs 12 residues. The DNA for the CDR3 is TGTGCCAGTAGTACAGGGGATCAGCCCCAGCATTTT. Protein sequence: CASSTGDQPQHF.

This chain links TRBV6-1 with TRBJ1-5; 10 positions agree with TRBD1. The germline gives CDR1 MNHNS, CDR2 SASEGT. The CDR3 covers 12 residues. V was pared by 11 bases and J by 4 bases, with 2 bases of the junction left unmatched. CDR3 DNA: TGTGCCGGGGGACAGGGGAATCAGCCCCAGCATTTT. Translated, it gives CAGGQGNQPQHF.

In this sample, this clonotype turned up a few times. The junction departs from the called germline gene at one end, perhaps through a read error. V is TRBV10-3 and J is TRBJ1-5; D might be TRBD1 (6 bases). This CDR3 comprises 13 residues. Germline CDR1 ENHRY, CDR2 SYGVKD. DNA for the CDR3: TGTGCCAGCAGTGAGAGGGGGGGCCGGCCCCAGCATTTT. Its protein product is CASSERGGRPQHF.

The chain joins TRBV11-2 to TRBJ2-2, with 9 bases fitting TRBD2. The CDR3 contains 20 residues. Germline CDR1 and CDR2: SGHAT and FQNNGV. Germline trimming cut 1 base from V and 4 bases from J; bases unmatched to any gene: 16. The CDR3 loop reads CASSLVGLAVLQRSTGELFF. Here the CDR3 DNA reads TGTGCCAGCAGCTTAGTGGGACTAGCAGTGCTCCAAAGGTCCACCGGGGAGCTGTTTTTT.

Many counts were recorded for this clonotype. The J gene is TRBJ1-2, the V gene TRBV6-1; unclear D gene. CDR3 size: 12 residues. The V gene lost 8 bases and the J gene lost 7 bases, with 14 bases spanning the gap. The germline V gene has CDR1 MNHNS and CDR2 SASEGT. The CDR3: CASLDGVGGYTF. The CDR3 DNA follows: TGTGCCAGCCTAGATGGGGTTGGTGGCTACACCTTC.

This clonotype was recorded many times. The CDR3 loop is CASSYSMLYGYTF. The DNA for the CDR3 is TGTGCCAGCAGTTACTCGATGCTGTATGGCTACACCTTC. The chain employs TRBV6-5 and TRBJ1-2; D unresolved. Germline V gene lookup returns CDR1 MNHEY and CDR2 SVGAGI. Trimming pared 0 bases from V and 5 bases from J, leaving 7 bases between. This CDR3 contains 13 residues.

This clonotype was counted ten times or more. The chain employs TRBV5-8 and TRBJ2-1; 8 bases are a match to TRBD1. CDR1 and CDR2 from the germline V gene are SGHTS and YDEGEE. The CDR3 runs 15 residues. The V and J ends lost 6 bases and 7 bases, in that order; junction bases with no gene match: 12. CDR3 protein: CASNHRTGMGNEQFF. In DNA form, the CDR3 reads TGTGCCAGCAACCACCGGACAGGGATGGGGAATGAGCAGTTCTTC.

This clonotype was counted many times. The CDR3, as DNA: TGTGCCAGCAGTTATCACCTACAGGGGTTTGGAGAGACCCAGTACTTC. This gives the protein CASSYHLQGFGETQYF. The J gene is TRBJ2-5, the V gene TRBV6-2 or TRBV6-3, with 7 nucleotides matching TRBD1. The germline CDR1 and CDR2 sequences are MNHEY and SVGEGT. V lost 3 bases to trimming and J lost 4 bases; unmatched junction nucleotides: 11. There are 16 residues in the CDR3.

This clonotype was detected only once. The CDR3 bases are TGTGCCTGCAATAAAGGCACAAAATATGGCTACACCTTC. Encoded protein: CACNKGTKYGYTF. The rearrangement uses TRBV30 and TRBJ1-2, with unresolved D. The CDR3 has 13 residues. V lost 6 bases to trimming and J lost 5 bases, with 16 bases between them. Germline lookup yields CDR1 GTSNPN and CDR2 SVGIG (reference sequence).

This clonotype appeared many times. V gene TRBV28 combines with J gene TRBJ2-2; 10 bases match TRBD2. Germline V gives CDR1 MDHEN, CDR2 SYDVKM. This CDR3 contains 20 residues. Trimming removed 5 bases from V and 2 bases from J; junction bases left unmatched: 17. The CDR3 nucleotides read TGTGCCAGCAGTCTACCCCCCCGGAGTAGCGGGAGGTTTAACACCGGGGAGCTGTTTTTT. It translates to CASSLPPRSSGRFNTGELFF.

The sample holds many counts of this clonotype. The V and J genes are TRBV7-9 and TRBJ2-3, with D possibly matching TRBD2 (7 bases). CDR1 and CDR2 from the germline V gene are SEHNR and FQNEAQ (reference sequence). Trimming removed 5 bases at V and 7 bases at J, with 16 bases between. This CDR3 has 14 residues. CDR3 in amino acids: CASSKQGGGNTQYF. Written as DNA, the CDR3 is TGTGCCAGCAGCAAACAGGGAGGGGGGAATACGCAGTATTTT.

The chain joins TRBV6-1 to TRBJ1-2; D is undetermined. This CDR3 contains 12 residues. Per the germline V gene, CDR1 is MNHNS and CDR2 is SASEGT. Deletions cut 5 bases from V and 5 bases from J, with 9 bases between. CDR3 loop: CASSRRSYGYTF. The CDR3 region has the DNA TGTGCCAGCAGTCGCCGTAGTTATGGCTACACCTTC.

The sample holds many counts of this clonotype. The CDR3 loop reads CASSAAPTGWYGGETQYF. CDR3 nucleotides: TGTGCCAGCAGCGCCGCCCCGACAGGGTGGTACGGAGGAGAGACCCAGTACTTC. The chain is built from TRBV7-2 and TRBJ2-5; 7 bases match TRBD1. After removal of 5 bases from V and 4 bases from J, the junction contained 19 bases not matched to a gene. Germline V lookup: CDR1 SGHTA, CDR2 FQGNSA. This CDR3 region has 18 residues.

The sample holds many counts of this clonotype. DNA for the CDR3: TGTGCCTGGAGTGTACAGACTAACTATGGCTACACCTTC. Translated: CAWSVQTNYGYTF. This rearrangement joins TRBV30 to TRBJ1-2; D is unresolved. The CDR3 contains 13 residues. The V gene's germline CDR1 is GTSNPN and CDR2 SVGIG (reference sequence). The germline V and J ends were trimmed by 0 bases and 0 bases, with 5 bases remaining between them.

This clonotype was seen many times. The chain carries TRBV6-5 and TRBJ2-3, with 10 bases matching TRBD2. The trim removed 2 bases at V and 6 bases at J, leaving 11 bases unmatched. Germline values: CDR1 MNHEY, CDR2 SVGAGI. The length of the CDR3 is 17 residues. CDR3 nucleotides: TGTGCCAGCAGTTACGGGCCCAGCGGGAGGGCCCGTGATACGCAGTATTTT. It yields the protein CASSYGPSGRARDTQYF.

This clonotype appeared many times. The chain uses TRBV7-2 and TRBJ2-2; TRBD1 is a possible D gene (6 bases). Trimming shortened V by 1 base and J by 5 bases, and 8 bases separated the two germline ends. Germline CDR1 reads SGHTA; CDR2 reads FQGNSA. This CDR3 comprises 14 residues. The DNA of the CDR3 is TGTGCCAGCAGCTTAGACAGGGCGACCGGGGAGCTGTTTTTT. It encodes CASSLDRATGELFF.

This clonotype has a count of ten or more. The J gene is TRBJ2-7, the V gene TRBV11-3; TRBD1 agrees at 8 bases. Germline CDR1 and CDR2: SGHNT and YENEEA. Losses at the gene ends were 3 bases for V and 1 base for J; bases not matched to a gene: 5. The CDR3 covers 15 residues. The CDR3, as DNA: TGTGCCAGCAGCTTGGGACAGGCGGTATCCTACGAGCAGTACTTC. Its translation is CASSLGQAVSYEQYF.